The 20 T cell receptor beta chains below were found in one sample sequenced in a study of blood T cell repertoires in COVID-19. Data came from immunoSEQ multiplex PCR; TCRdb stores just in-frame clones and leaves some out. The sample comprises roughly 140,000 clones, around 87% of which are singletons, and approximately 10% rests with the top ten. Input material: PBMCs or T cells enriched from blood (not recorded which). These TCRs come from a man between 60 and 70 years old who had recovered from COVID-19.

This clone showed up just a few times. The CDR3 spells CASSLRGASHGYTF. The CDR3 coding sequence is TGTGCCAGCAGTTTAAGGGGCGCGAGTCATGGCTACACCTTC. The chain has TRBV28 and TRBJ1-2, with D perhaps TRBD1 (5 bases). CDR1 and CDR2 from the germline V gene are MDHEN and SYDVKM. The CDR3 sequence is 14 residues long. Trimming stripped 2 bases from V and 6 bases from J, with 13 bases between.

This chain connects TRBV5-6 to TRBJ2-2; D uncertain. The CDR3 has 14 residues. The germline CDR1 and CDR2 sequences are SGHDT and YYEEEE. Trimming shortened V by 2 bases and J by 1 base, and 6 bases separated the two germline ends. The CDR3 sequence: CASSFVWNTGELFF. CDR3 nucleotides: TGTGCCAGCAGCTTTGTCTGGAACACCGGGGAGCTGTTTTTT.

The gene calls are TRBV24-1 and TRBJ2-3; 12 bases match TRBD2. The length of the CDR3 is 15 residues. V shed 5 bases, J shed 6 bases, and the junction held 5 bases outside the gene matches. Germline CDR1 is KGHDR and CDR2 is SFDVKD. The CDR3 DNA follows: TGTGCCACCAGTGCCCTGACTAGCGGGGGTGATACGCAGTATTTT. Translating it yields CATSALTSGGDTQYF.

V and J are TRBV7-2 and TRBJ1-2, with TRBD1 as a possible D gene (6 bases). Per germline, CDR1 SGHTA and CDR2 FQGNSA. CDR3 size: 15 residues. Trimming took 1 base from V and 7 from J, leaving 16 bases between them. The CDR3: CASSLDFRGGSGYTF. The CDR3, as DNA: TGTGCCAGCAGCTTAGACTTTAGGGGGGGCAGTGGCTACACCTTC.

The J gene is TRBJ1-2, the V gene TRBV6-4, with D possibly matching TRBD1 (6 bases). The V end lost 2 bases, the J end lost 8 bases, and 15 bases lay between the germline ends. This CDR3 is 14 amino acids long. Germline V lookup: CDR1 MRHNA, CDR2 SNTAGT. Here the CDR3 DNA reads TGTGCCAGCAGTGACGCCCAGGGGCGAGGGGGCTACACCTTC. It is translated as CASSDAQGRGGYTF.

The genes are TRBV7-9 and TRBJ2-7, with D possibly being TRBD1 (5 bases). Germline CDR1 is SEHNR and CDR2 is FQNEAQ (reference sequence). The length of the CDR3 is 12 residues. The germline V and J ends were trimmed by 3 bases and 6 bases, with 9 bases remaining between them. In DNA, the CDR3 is TGTGCCAGCAGCTTCGGACAAGGCGAGCAGTACTTC. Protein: CASSFGQGEQYF.

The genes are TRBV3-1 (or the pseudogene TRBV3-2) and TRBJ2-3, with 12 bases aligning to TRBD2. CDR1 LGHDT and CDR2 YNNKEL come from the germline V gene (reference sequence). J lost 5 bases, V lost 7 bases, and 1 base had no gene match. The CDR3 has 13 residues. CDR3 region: CASMGLAGDTQYF. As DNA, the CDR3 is TGTGCCAGCATGGGACTAGCGGGAGATACGCAGTATTTT.

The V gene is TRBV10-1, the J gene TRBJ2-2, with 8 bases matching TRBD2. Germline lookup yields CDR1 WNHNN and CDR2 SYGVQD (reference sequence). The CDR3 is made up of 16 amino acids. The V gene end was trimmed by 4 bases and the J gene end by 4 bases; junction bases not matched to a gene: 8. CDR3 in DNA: TGCGCCAGCAGTGGAAGAACTAGCGGAATCACCGGGGAGCTGTTTTTT. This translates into CASSGRTSGITGELFF.

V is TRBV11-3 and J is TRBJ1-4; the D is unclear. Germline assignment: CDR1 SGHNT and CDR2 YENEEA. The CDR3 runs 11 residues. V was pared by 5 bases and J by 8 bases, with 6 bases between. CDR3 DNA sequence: TGTGCCAGCAGCCCTAGGGAAAAACTGTTTTTT. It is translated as CASSPREKLFF.

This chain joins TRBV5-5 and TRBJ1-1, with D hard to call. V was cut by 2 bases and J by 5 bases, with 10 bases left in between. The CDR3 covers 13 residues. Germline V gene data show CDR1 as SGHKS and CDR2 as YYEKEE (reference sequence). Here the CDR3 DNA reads TGTGCCAGCAGCTTTTCTGGAGGGACTGAAGCTTTCTTT. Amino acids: CASSFSGGTEAFF.

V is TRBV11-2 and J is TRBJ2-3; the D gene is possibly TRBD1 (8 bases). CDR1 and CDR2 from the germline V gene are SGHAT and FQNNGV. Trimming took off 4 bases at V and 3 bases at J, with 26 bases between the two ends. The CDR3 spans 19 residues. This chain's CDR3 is CASSSPRGTGGGGTDTQYF. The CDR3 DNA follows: TGTGCCAGCAGCTCCCCCCGCGGGACAGGCGGCGGGGGTACAGATACGCAGTATTTT.

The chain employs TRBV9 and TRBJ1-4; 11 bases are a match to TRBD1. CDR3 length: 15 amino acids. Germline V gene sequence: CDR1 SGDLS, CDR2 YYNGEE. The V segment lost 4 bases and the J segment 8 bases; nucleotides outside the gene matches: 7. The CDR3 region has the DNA TGTGCCAGCAGCCCGACCGGGACAGGGGGAGAAAAACTGTTTTTT. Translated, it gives CASSPTGTGGEKLFF.

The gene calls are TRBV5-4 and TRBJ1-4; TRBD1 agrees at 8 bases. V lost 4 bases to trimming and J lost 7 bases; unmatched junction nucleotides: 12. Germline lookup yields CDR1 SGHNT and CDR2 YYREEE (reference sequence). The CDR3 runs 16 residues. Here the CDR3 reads CASSLGQGGRFEKLFF. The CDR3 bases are TGTGCCAGCAGCCTAGGACAGGGAGGGCGTTTTGAAAAACTGTTTTTT. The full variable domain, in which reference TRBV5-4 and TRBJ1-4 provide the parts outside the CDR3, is ETGVTQSPTHLIKTRGQQVTLRCSSQSGHNTVSWYQQALGQGPQFIFQYYREEENGRGNFPPRFSGLQFPNYSSELNVNALELDDSALYLCASSLGQGGRFEKLFFGSGTQLSVL.

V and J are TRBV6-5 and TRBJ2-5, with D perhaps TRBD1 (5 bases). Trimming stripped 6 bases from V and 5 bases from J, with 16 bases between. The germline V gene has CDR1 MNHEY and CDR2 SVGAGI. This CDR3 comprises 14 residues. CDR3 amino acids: CASSQKGMRETQYF. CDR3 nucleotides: TGTGCCAGCAGCCAAAAGGGGATGCGGGAGACCCAGTACTTC.

CDR3 region: CASSQGAHYEQYF. Here the CDR3 DNA reads TGTGCCAGCAGCCAGGGGGCACACTACGAGCAGTACTTC. The chain is built from TRBV3-1 (or the pseudogene TRBV3-2) and TRBJ2-7; TRBD1 is a possible D gene (6 bases). This CDR3 has 13 amino acids. Germline V lookup: CDR1 LGHDT, CDR2 YNNKEL (reference sequence). With 3 bases removed from V and 3 bases from J, the gap between germline ends came to 9 bases.

CDR3 sequence: CASSSQGREQFF. CDR3 coding DNA: TGTGCCAGCAGCTCTCAGGGTCGTGAGCAGTTCTTC. V gene TRBV7-2 combines with J gene TRBJ2-1, with D perhaps TRBD1 (5 bases). CDR1 and CDR2 (germline): SGHTA, FQGNSA. The V end lost 4 bases, the J end lost 9 bases, and 10 bases lay between the germline ends. The CDR3 is made up of 12 amino acids.

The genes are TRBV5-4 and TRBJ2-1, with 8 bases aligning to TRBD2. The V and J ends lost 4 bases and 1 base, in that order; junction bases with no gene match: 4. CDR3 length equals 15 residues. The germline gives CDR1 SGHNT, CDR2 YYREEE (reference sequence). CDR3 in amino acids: CASSRTSSSYNEQFF. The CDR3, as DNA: TGTGCCAGCAGCCGGACTAGCTCTTCCTACAATGAGCAGTTCTTC.

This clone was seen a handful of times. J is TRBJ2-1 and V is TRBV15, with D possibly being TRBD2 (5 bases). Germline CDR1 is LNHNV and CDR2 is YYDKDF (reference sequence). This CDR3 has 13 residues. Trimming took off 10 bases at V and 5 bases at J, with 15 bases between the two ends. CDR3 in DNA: TGTGCCAGCAAAAATCGGGGTAACAATGAGCAGTTCTTC. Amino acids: CASKNRGNNEQFF.

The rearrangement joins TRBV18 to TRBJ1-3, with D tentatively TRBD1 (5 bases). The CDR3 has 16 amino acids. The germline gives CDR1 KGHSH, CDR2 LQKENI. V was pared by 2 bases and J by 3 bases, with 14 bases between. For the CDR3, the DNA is TGTGCCAGCTCACCAATAACGGTCCAGGGTGGAAACACCATATATTTT. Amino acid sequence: CASSPITVQGGNTIYF.

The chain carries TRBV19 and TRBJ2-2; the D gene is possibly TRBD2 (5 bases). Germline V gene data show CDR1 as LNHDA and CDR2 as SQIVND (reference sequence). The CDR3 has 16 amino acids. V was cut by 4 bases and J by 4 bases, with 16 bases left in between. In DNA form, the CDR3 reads TGTGCCAGTAGTAAGGTTACGGCGGGCCCCACCGGGGAGCTGTTTTTT. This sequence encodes CASSKVTAGPTGELFF.